This T cell receptor (beta chain) was identified during a study of regulatory T cells in long-lasting Graves disease. Study observations and caveats: TRBV28, TRBJ1-2 and TRBJ2-5 were favored in persistent disease.

Specified time point: newly diagnosed GD, antithyroid drugs for less than 3 months. Construction of the TCR library relied on RNA isolated from PBMCs. Germline V lookup: CDR1 SGHVS, CDR2 FQNEAQ. Trimming stripped 5 bases from V and 7 bases from J, with 21 bases between. The CDR3 sequence is 16 residues long. Sequencing libraries for TCR beta were prepared with iRepertoire HTBI primers and Arm-PCR of CDR3 regions. TCRdb reanalysed the multiplex PCR reads using MiXCR and keeps one entry per CDR3 protein. Of a few hundred thousand distinct CDR3 sequences in the sample, 16% were seen once. This clonotype was counted many times. Antigen unknown. The same data also went into a second study, on T cells in Graves' hyperthyroidism and ophthalmopathy.

The TCR sequence derives from a woman under 30 with Graves disease. The starting material was peripheral blood mononuclear cells (PBMCs), obtained at new diagnosis, from a patient treated with antithyroid drugs. The chain is built from TRBV7-8 and TRBJ2-1; D is ambiguous. Written as DNA, the CDR3 is TGTGCCAGCAGCCGGAACCTTGGGCCTCGAGGAAATGAGCAGTTCTTC. Translation gives CASSRNLGPRGNEQFF.